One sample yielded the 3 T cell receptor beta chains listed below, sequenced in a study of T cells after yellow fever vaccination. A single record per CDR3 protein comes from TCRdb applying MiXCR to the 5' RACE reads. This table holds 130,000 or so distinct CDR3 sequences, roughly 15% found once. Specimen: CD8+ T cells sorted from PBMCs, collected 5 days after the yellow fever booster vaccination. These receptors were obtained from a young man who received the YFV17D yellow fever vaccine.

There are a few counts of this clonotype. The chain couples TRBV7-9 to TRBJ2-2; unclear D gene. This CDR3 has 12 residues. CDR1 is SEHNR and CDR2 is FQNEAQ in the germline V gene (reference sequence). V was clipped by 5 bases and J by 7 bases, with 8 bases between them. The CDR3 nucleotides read TGTGCCAGCAGCCGTCTCATCGGGGAGCTGTTTTTT. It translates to CASSRLIGELFF.

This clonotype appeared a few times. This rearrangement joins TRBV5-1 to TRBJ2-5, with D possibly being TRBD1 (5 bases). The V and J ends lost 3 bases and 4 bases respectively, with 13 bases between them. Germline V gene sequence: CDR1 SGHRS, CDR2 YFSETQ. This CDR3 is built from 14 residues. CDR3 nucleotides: TGCGCCAGCAGCTGGACACCGACGGGAGAGACCCAGTACTTC. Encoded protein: CASSWTPTGETQYF.

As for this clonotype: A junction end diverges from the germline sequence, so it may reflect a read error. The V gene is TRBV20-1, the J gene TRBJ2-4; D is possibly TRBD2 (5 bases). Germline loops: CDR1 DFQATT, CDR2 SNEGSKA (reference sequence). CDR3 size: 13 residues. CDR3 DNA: TGCAGTGCTAGGGATCTAGCCAAAATCATTCAGTACTTC. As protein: CSARDLAKIIQYF.